This T cell receptor beta chain was identified in a study of radiotherapy plus CTLA-4 blockade in lung cancer. Study as a whole: Of the patients, around 17% showed objective responses and around 32% attained disease control. Points from the study as a whole: Strongest reported response predictors: early blood clone changes and post-radiation interferon-beta. TCR clones from tumors expanded in blood after radiotherapy plus ipilimumab.

This clone was detected once. Its antigen is undetermined. The CDR3 is made up of 12 amino acids. The ends were cut back, 4 bases at V and 6 bases at J, with 7 bases in the middle. Germline assignment: CDR1 SGHNT and CDR2 YYREEE (reference sequence). Using immunoSEQ multiplex PCR, the repertoire was profiled, and TCRdb retains in-frame clones only, with some absent. The profile shows some 110,000 clones, nearly 80% of them singletons. Patients with chemo-refractory metastatic non-small-cell lung cancer received focal radiation plus CTLA-4 blockade with ipilimumab. The sequence came from a human donor with non-small cell lung cancer who had a partial response to radiotherapy plus ipilimumab. The chain has TRBV5-4 and TRBJ2-2; unclear D gene. The sample in question was peripheral blood, obtained from a patient treated with radiotherapy plus ipilimumab. The CDR3 spells CASSPRAGELFF. DNA of the CDR3: TGTGCCAGCAGCCCCCGAGCCGGGGAGCTGTTTTTT.